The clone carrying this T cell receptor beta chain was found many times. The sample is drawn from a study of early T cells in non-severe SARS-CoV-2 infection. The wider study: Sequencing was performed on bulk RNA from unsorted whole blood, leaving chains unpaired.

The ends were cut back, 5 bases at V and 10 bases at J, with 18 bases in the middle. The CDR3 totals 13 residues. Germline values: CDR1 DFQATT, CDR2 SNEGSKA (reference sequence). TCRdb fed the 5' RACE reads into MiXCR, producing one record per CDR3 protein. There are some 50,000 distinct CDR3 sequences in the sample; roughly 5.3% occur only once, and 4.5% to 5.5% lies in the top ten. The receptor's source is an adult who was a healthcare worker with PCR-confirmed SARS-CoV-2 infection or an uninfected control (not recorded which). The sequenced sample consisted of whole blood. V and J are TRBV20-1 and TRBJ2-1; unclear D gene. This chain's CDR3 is CSAQRFPLGEQFF. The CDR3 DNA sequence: TGCAGTGCTCAGCGCTTCCCCCTGGGGGAGCAGTTCTTC.